A single sample is the source of the 20 T cell receptor beta chains below, sequenced in a study of T cells in Graves' hyperthyroidism and ophthalmopathy. Regions amplified from RNA transcripts were the TCR beta CDR3 regions. TCR CDR3 regions were first amplified by RT-PCR with HTBI primers. A single record per CDR3 protein comes from TCRdb applying MiXCR to the multiplex PCR reads. Of a few hundred thousand distinct CDR3 sequences in the sample, around 21% are singletons; the top ten hold around a quarter. Sequenced: blood. The receptors were sampled from a man aged 18 to 30 with Graves' hyperthyroidism.

This clonotype was seen a handful of times. The rearrangement uses TRBV30 and TRBJ1-6, with no clear D. The germline CDR1 and CDR2 sequences are GTSNPN and SVGIG (reference sequence). The germline V and J ends were trimmed by 3 bases and 5 bases, with 8 bases remaining between them. The CDR3 contains 13 residues. As DNA, the CDR3 is TGTGCCTGGAGAGGCGGAGATAATTCACCCCTCCACTTT. It codes for CAWRGGDNSPLHF.

Only a few counts were recorded for this clonotype. V gene TRBV5-1 combines with J gene TRBJ2-3, with 7 bases aligning to TRBD1. Unmatched junction bases numbered 4, after V lost 2 bases and J lost 4 bases. In germline, CDR1 is SGHRS, CDR2 YFSETQ. The CDR3 is 14 amino acids. The CDR3 region has the DNA TGCGCCAGCAGCTTATCGACAGGGCCAGATACGCAGTATTTT. Residues: CASSLSTGPDTQYF.

This clonotype was seen only a few times. This chain connects TRBV12-3 or TRBV12-4 to TRBJ2-7, with D unresolved. V was clipped by 4 bases and J by 2 bases, with 15 bases between them. This CDR3 region has 15 residues. The CDR3 nucleotides are TGTGCCAGCAGTTCCCCGGGCAGTGCCGCCTACGAGCAGTACTTC. Translated, it gives CASSSPGSAAYEQYF.

This clonotype was counted at least ten times. The chain has TRBV2 and TRBJ2-7; no definite D call. Trimming cost V 4 bases and J 3 bases, with 13 bases left between them. The CDR3 contains 14 residues. Germline lookup yields CDR1 SNHLY and CDR2 FYNNEI. In DNA form, the CDR3 reads TGTGCCAGCAGTGCCCTCGGATTGCTCTACGAGCAGTACTTC. Translating gives CASSALGLLYEQYF.

This clonotype came up a few times. The chain links TRBV24-1 to TRBJ1-5; D gene ambiguous. Between the trimmed V and J ends, which lost 3 bases and 3 bases, there was a span of 8 bases. CDR3 size: 14 residues. Germline CDR1 and CDR2: KGHDR and SFDVKD. This CDR3 reads CATSDRRYNQPQHF. The CDR3 DNA reads as TGTGCCACCAGTGATCGCAGGTACAATCAGCCCCAGCATTTT.

Ten or more counts support this clonotype. V usage is TRBV19 and J usage is TRBJ1-5; 12 bases match TRBD1. Unmatched junction bases numbered 4, after V lost 7 bases and J lost 6 bases. This CDR3 is built from 14 residues. Germline assignment: CDR1 LNHDA and CDR2 SQIVND (reference sequence). The CDR3 loop reads CASKGQGAGQPQHF. The CDR3 region has the DNA TGTGCCAGTAAGGGACAGGGGGCGGGTCAGCCCCAGCATTTT. The whole variable domain, remainder taken from reference TRBV19 and TRBJ1-5, is DGGITQSPKYLFRKEGQNVTLSCEQNLNHDAMYWYRQDPGQGLRLIYYSQIVNDFQKGDIAEGYSVSREKKESFPLTVTSAQKNPTAFYLCASKGQGAGQPQHFGDGTRLSIL.

In regard to this clonotype: One end of the junction is discordant with germline, which a read error may explain. This chain joins TRBV7-3 and TRBJ1-1; possibly TRBD1 for D (6 bases). The CDR3 contains 15 residues. Germline V gene lookup returns CDR1 SGHTA and CDR2 FQGTGA. CDR3 in DNA: TGTGCCAGCAGCCCCACGACAGGTCAGAACACTGAAGCTTCCTTT. This codes for CASSPTTGQNTEASF. Drawing the rest from reference TRBV7-3 and TRBJ1-1, the complete variable domain is GAGVSQTPSNKVTEKGKYVELRCDPISGHTALYWYRQSLGQGPEFLIYFQGTGAADDSGLPNDRFFAVRPEGSVSTLKIQRTERGDSAVYLCASSPTTGQNTEASFGQGTRLTVV.

Many counts were recorded for this clonotype. V and J are TRBV28 and TRBJ2-2, with D uncertain. Trimming pared 5 bases from V and 7 bases from J, leaving 17 bases between. CDR3 length equals 15 residues. Germline CDR1 reads MDHEN; CDR2 reads SYDVKM. The CDR3 here is CASSRTSAGRGELFF. DNA of the CDR3: TGTGCCAGCAGTAGGACCAGTGCCGGACGCGGGGAGCTGTTTTTT.

V usage is TRBV14 and J usage is TRBJ1-3; unclear D gene. From germline, CDR1 is SGHDN and CDR2 FVKESK. This CDR3 spans 14 amino acids. The V end was cut by 2 bases, the J end by 2 bases, with 7 bases between. The CDR3 sequence is CASSQWSPGNTIYF. In nucleotides, the CDR3 is TGTGCCAGCAGCCAATGGTCCCCTGGAAACACCATATATTTT. Full variable domain (remainder filled in from reference TRBV14 and TRBJ1-3): EAGVTQFPSHSVIEKGQTVTLRCDPISGHDNLYWYRRVMGKEIKFLLHFVKESKQDESGMPNNRFLAERTGGTYSTLKVQPAELEDSGVYFCASSQWSPGNTIYFGEGSWLTVV.

At least ten counts were recorded for this clonotype. The junction departs from the called germline gene at one end, perhaps through a read error. V and J are TRBV6-5 and TRBJ2-5; the D gene is possibly TRBD2 (6 bases). Germline-derived CDR1 and CDR2 are MNHEY and SVGAGI. The CDR3 has 12 amino acids. The CDR3 DNA sequence: TGTACCAGCAGCGAGGCCGGGGAGGCCCAGTACTTC. This codes for CTSSEAGEAQYF.

This clonotype was seen ten or more times. CDR3 region: CASSNDRVSYGYTF. The CDR3 DNA follows: TGTGCCAGCAGCAATGACAGGGTCTCCTATGGCTACACCTTC. This chain links TRBV28 with TRBJ1-2; 7 bases are a match to TRBD1. The V and J ends lost 6 bases and 4 bases, in that order; junction bases with no gene match: 8. CDR1 and CDR2 from the germline V gene are MDHEN and SYDVKM. The CDR3 is 14 residues long.

This clonotype was observed many times. The chain has TRBV6-1 and TRBJ2-4, with D unclear. The CDR3 has 15 amino acids. Germline V gene data show CDR1 as MNHNS and CDR2 as SASEGT. The V end was cut by 3 bases, the J end by 0 bases, with 9 bases between. The CDR3 sequence is CASSDDLLAKNIQYF. CDR3 nucleotides: TGTGCCAGCAGTGATGACCTATTAGCCAAAAACATTCAGTACTTC.

This chain uses TRBV10-3 with TRBJ1-2; a weak D match, TRBD1 (5 bases). The CDR3 sequence is 16 residues long. Trimming took off 6 bases at V and 4 bases at J, with 21 bases between the two ends. CDR1 ENHRY and CDR2 SYGVKD come from the germline V gene. The CDR3 sequence: CAISAPNRDGLYGYTF. CDR3 in DNA: TGTGCCATCAGCGCCCCCAACCGGGACGGACTCTATGGCTACACCTTC.

Ten or more counts support this clonotype. J is TRBJ2-2 and V is TRBV6-1, with a possible D match to TRBD2 (5 bases). There are 15 residues in the CDR3. Trimming took 6 bases from V and 1 from J, leaving 12 bases between them. Germline V gene sequence: CDR1 MNHNS, CDR2 SASEGT. The CDR3 nucleotides read TGTGCCAGCAGCCGCCTGGACTGGAACACCGGGGAGCTGTTTTTT. Protein sequence: CASSRLDWNTGELFF.

This clonotype was detected a few times. J is TRBJ1-2 and V is TRBV11-2; D is possibly TRBD1 (6 bases). CDR3 size: 15 residues. V dropped 5 bases and J dropped 0 bases, with 13 bases sitting between them. The germline gives CDR1 SGHAT, CDR2 FQNNGV. CDR3 loop: CASSHGQLANYGYTF. The CDR3, as DNA: TGTGCCAGCAGCCACGGACAGCTAGCTAACTATGGCTACACCTTC.

The rearrangement uses TRBV11-2 and TRBJ2-7; TRBD1 agrees at 8 bases. This CDR3 contains 16 residues. Germline assignment: CDR1 SGHAT and CDR2 FQNNGV. V lost 5 bases to trimming and J lost 0 bases; unmatched junction nucleotides: 9. CDR3 sequence: CASSRHRTGSSYEQYF. For the CDR3, the DNA is TGTGCCAGCAGCCGGCACCGGACAGGGAGCTCCTACGAGCAGTACTTC.

This clonotype showed up many times. The chain has TRBV6-5 and TRBJ2-2, with 9 bases lining up with TRBD1. CDR1 is MNHEY, CDR2 SVGAGI, per germline. This CDR3 is built from 14 residues. J gave up 6 bases and V 5 bases, and 4 bases lay outside the gene matches. CDR3 sequence: CASSTRQGAGELFF. In nucleotides, the CDR3 is TGTGCCAGCAGTACCCGACAGGGGGCCGGGGAGCTGTTTTTT.

The J gene is TRBJ2-7, the V gene TRBV13; D may be TRBD2 (7 bases). The germline V gene has CDR1 PRHDT and CDR2 FYEKMQ (reference sequence). The CDR3 is 14 residues long. The V and J ends lost 4 bases and 2 bases respectively, with 12 bases between them. The CDR3 sequence is CASSSKGGAYEQYF. The CDR3 DNA follows: TGTGCCAGCAGCTCGAAAGGGGGGGCCTACGAGCAGTACTTC.

The V call is TRBV6-1, the J call TRBJ2-2; no clear D. The CDR3 length is 14 residues. The germline V gene has CDR1 MNHNS and CDR2 SASEGT. Between the trimmed V and J ends, which lost 7 bases and 8 bases, there was a span of 17 bases. The CDR3 sequence: CASTQAPMTGELFF. The DNA of the CDR3 is TGTGCCAGCACACAAGCCCCTATGACAGGGGAGCTGTTTTTT.

Regarding this clonotype: This sequence may be a read error, since a much larger clone differs from it by one base. It is likely a read error, because the conserved phenylalanine at the end of the CDR3 is missing. The V and J genes are TRBV19 and TRBJ1-5; TRBD1 matches 8 bases. The germline V gene has CDR1 LNHDA and CDR2 SQIVND (reference sequence). CDR3 length: 14 residues. V shed 10 bases, J shed 5 bases, and the junction held 10 bases outside the gene matches. The CDR3 DNA reads TGTGCCACCCGGGACAGGCTAAGAGATCAGCCCCAGCATCTT. Its translation is CATRDRLRDQPQHL.